This passage covers 31 T cell receptor beta chains from one sample sequenced in a study of blood T cells in healthy people across ages. Combining a sample-barcoded 5' primer with a J-beta primer mix, a second PCR ran for roughly 6 to 12 cycles. TCRdb re-derived calls from the 5' RACE reads in MiXCR, one entry per CDR3 protein. The sample consists of 1.5 million or so distinct CDR3 sequences, about 42% of them appearing once. Sequenced material: blood. All receptors come from a young woman in good health.

V usage is TRBV3-1 and J usage is TRBJ1-1; D is perhaps TRBD1 (5 bases). CDR1 is LGHDT, CDR2 YNNKEL, per germline (reference sequence). V lost 1 base to trimming and J lost 0 bases, with 15 bases between them. The CDR3 totals 17 residues. As DNA, the CDR3 is TGTGCCAGCAGCCAAGGGGGACGGATCCTAATGAACACTGAAGCTTTCTTT. This gives the protein CASSQGGRILMNTEAFF.

The chain has TRBV5-1 and TRBJ2-1, with 11 bases fitting TRBD2. Germline CDR1 and CDR2: SGHRS and YFSETQ. The ends lost 0 bases at V and 8 bases at J; junction bases unmatched: 4. CDR3 length equals 15 residues. CDR3 loop: CASSLGTSGPYEQFF. The CDR3, as DNA: TGCGCCAGCAGCTTGGGGACTAGCGGGCCCTATGAGCAGTTCTTC.

This clonotype was seen only a few times. The rearrangement uses TRBV7-2 and TRBJ2-1; D is possibly TRBD2 (6 bases). In germline, CDR1 is SGHTA, CDR2 FQGNSA. Trimming shortened V by 7 bases and J by 2 bases, and 15 bases separated the two germline ends. The CDR3 runs to 15 residues. The CDR3 coding sequence is TGTGCCAGCAATCCTCCAGGGAGGACCTACAATGAGCAGTTCTTC. Translation gives CASNPPGRTYNEQFF. Full variable domain (outside the CDR3, taken from reference TRBV7-2 and TRBJ2-1): GAGVSQSPSNKVTEKGKDVELRCDPISGHTALYWYRQSLGQGLEFLIYFQGNSAPDKSGLPSDRFSAERTGGSVSTLTIQRTQQEDSAVYLCASNPPGRTYNEQFFGPGTRLTVL.

V gene TRBV20-1 combines with J gene TRBJ2-7; D is ambiguous. The J call could be wrong; TRBJ2-5 is a better fit for the DNA end. The CDR3 has 15 residues. Germline CDR1 DFQATT, CDR2 SNEGSKA (reference sequence). CDR3 protein: CSARIRKPSKETQYF. CDR3 nucleotide sequence: TGCAGTGCTAGAATACGGAAGCCGAGTAAAGAGACCCAGTACTTC.

In this sample, this clonotype turned up many times. This chain links TRBV7-2 with TRBJ2-1, with D possibly matching TRBD1 (5 bases). The CDR3 is 13 residues long. With 1 base removed from V and 7 bases from J, the gap between germline ends came to 8 bases. CDR1 is SGHTA, CDR2 FQGNSA, per germline. The CDR3 is CASSLVPGNEQFF. Written as DNA, the CDR3 is TGTGCCAGCAGCTTAGTACCAGGGAATGAGCAGTTCTTC.

The chain employs TRBV28 and TRBJ2-5; D is unresolved. Germline V CDR1 and CDR2: MDHEN, SYDVKM. CDR3 length: 14 residues. The V gene lost 3 bases and the J gene lost 5 bases, with 13 bases spanning the gap. In nucleotides, the CDR3 is TGTGCCAGCAGTTTCGGCGATAGGATGGAGACCCAGTACTTC. It codes for CASSFGDRMETQYF.

The table lists this clonotype with a few counts. The V and J genes are TRBV5-1 and TRBJ2-7; perhaps TRBD1 as D (5 bases). This CDR3 region has 15 residues. Germline V gene sequence: CDR1 SGHRS, CDR2 YFSETQ. V was cut by 4 bases and J by 2 bases, with 16 bases left in between. The CDR3 DNA sequence: TGCGCCAGCAGCGAACGGACACCCGCTCCCTACGAGCAGTACTTC. Its protein is CASSERTPAPYEQYF.

The rearrangement joins TRBV5-1 to TRBJ2-7; D remains unclear. CDR3 size: 13 residues. Germline values: CDR1 SGHRS, CDR2 YFSETQ. V was pared by 6 bases and J by 1 base, with 11 bases between. CDR3 sequence reads: CASNRDGSYEQYF. For the CDR3, the DNA is TGCGCCAGCAACCGTGACGGATCCTACGAGCAGTACTTC.

This rearrangement joins TRBV27 to TRBJ1-1; a possible D gene is TRBD1 (5 bases). There are 16 residues in the CDR3. With 0 bases removed from V and 5 bases from J, the gap between germline ends came to 16 bases. Germline V gene data show CDR1 as MNHEY and CDR2 as SMNVEV (reference sequence). The CDR3 nucleotides read TGTGCCAGCAGTTTATCCCCAATGCAGGGTAGGACTGAAGCTTTCTTT. Translated, it gives CASSLSPMQGRTEAFF.

The chain is built from TRBV20-1 and TRBJ1-1; 7 bases match TRBD1. Germline V lookup: CDR1 DFQATT, CDR2 SNEGSKA (reference sequence). CDR3 length: 12 amino acids. V shed 3 bases, J shed 6 bases, and the junction held 4 bases outside the gene matches. CDR3 in amino acids: CSARKGAAEAFF. CDR3 DNA: TGCAGTGCTAGGAAGGGGGCCGCTGAAGCTTTCTTT.

The chain carries TRBV11-2 and TRBJ2-1, with D perhaps TRBD2 (5 bases). Germline CDR1 reads SGHAT; CDR2 reads FQNNGV. The CDR3 consists of 15 residues. Trimming stripped 2 bases from V and 7 bases from J, with 15 bases between. CDR3 DNA: TGTGCCAGCAGCTTAATGGCGCGAGGGTTGAATGAGCAGTTCTTC. Translating gives CASSLMARGLNEQFF.

The chain links TRBV13 to TRBJ2-7; D is undetermined. The end of the DNA is better explained by TRBJ2-5, so the J call may be wrong. Looked up from germline, CDR1 is PRHDT and CDR2 is FYEKMQ (reference sequence). The CDR3 sequence is 15 residues long. The CDR3 loop is CASSLGNSIRETQYF. CDR3 DNA: TGTGCCAGCAGCTTAGGCAATAGCATTAGGGAGACCCAGTACTTC.

V gene TRBV29-1 combines with J gene TRBJ2-7, with 8 bases lining up with TRBD1. V shed 7 bases, J shed 7 bases, and the junction held 15 bases outside the gene matches. The length of the CDR3 is 14 residues. CDR1 is SQVTM, CDR2 ANQGSEA, per germline. The CDR3 loop reads CSGQTGGWGKEQYF. In nucleotides, the CDR3 is TGCAGCGGTCAAACAGGGGGATGGGGGAAGGAGCAGTACTTC.

The chain couples TRBV4-2 to TRBJ2-3; the match to TRBD2 covers 10 bases. The V segment lost 0 bases and the J segment 4 bases; nucleotides outside the gene matches: 4. The CDR3 length is 16 residues. CDR1 is LGHNA and CDR2 is YNFKEQ in the germline V gene. In nucleotides, the CDR3 is TGTGCCAGCAGCCAAGAGTCCCTAGCGGGAGCAGATACGCAGTATTTT. Its protein product is CASSQESLAGADTQYF.

This clonotype was seen only a few times. This chain connects TRBV2 to TRBJ1-1; 7 bases agree with TRBD1. V was clipped by 8 bases and J by 4 bases; unmatched bases: 10. In germline, CDR1 is SNHLY, CDR2 FYNNEI. This CDR3 is built from 14 residues. The CDR3 protein is CASSTQGSGTEAFF. The CDR3 DNA is TGTGCCAGCTCGACACAGGGGAGCGGCACTGAAGCTTTCTTT. The variable domain in full, with the rest retrieved from reference TRBV2 and TRBJ1-1, is EPEVTQTPSHQVTQMGQEVILRCVPISNHLYFYWYRQILGQKVEFLVSFYNNEISEKSEIFDDQFSVERPDGSNFTLKIRSTKLEDSAMYFCASSTQGSGTEAFFGQGTRLTVV.

This clonotype came up a few times. As DNA, the CDR3 is TGTGCCCTTCCGAAATTCAGGGGGCGCAGAGGGGACACTGAAGCTTTCTTT. Translated, it gives CALPKFRGRRGDTEAFF. V and J are TRBV2 and TRBJ1-1, with 8 positions matching TRBD1. Germline loops: CDR1 SNHLY, CDR2 FYNNEI. Losses at the gene ends were 11 bases for V and 3 bases for J; bases not matched to a gene: 20. The CDR3 runs to 17 residues.

CDR3 residues: CASSLSLRYTDTQYF. The CDR3 DNA reads TGTGCCAGCAGCTTATCCCTGCGGTACACAGATACGCAGTATTTT. The chain has TRBV13 and TRBJ2-3; no reliable D call. Germline lookup yields CDR1 PRHDT and CDR2 FYEKMQ (reference sequence). Trimming removed 2 bases at V and 2 bases at J, with 11 bases between. The CDR3 is 15 residues long.

To note about this clonotype: At one of its ends the junction is not consistent with the germline gene, which may arise from a read error. The chain has TRBV4-2 and TRBJ2-5; TRBD2 might be the D (6 bases). The germline gives CDR1 LGHNA, CDR2 YNFKEQ. The CDR3 has 14 residues. The CDR3 region has the DNA TGTGCCAGCGGCCAAGAACTAGCTCGCACGGCCCAGTACTTC. Its translation: CASGQELARTAQYF.

Worth noting for this clonotype: Sequence at one end of the junction differs from germline and may be a read error. The rearrangement uses TRBV4-3 and TRBJ2-7; 11 bases align to TRBD2. The tail of the sequence fits TRBJ2-5 better, so the J call may be wrong. Germline loops: CDR1 LGHNA, CDR2 YSLEER. CDR3 length: 17 amino acids. The CDR3 region has the DNA TGCGCCGGCAGCCAAGAAATCCTAGCGGGAGGTAGGAAGACCCAGTACTTC. It translates to CAGSQEILAGGRKTQYF.

There are many counts of this clonotype. The chain links TRBV7-2 to TRBJ1-2; a possible D gene is TRBD1 (6 bases). The CDR3 is 14 amino acids. Trimming took 2 bases from V and 2 from J, leaving 9 bases between them. Germline V gene lookup returns CDR1 SGHTA and CDR2 FQGNSA. CDR3 in DNA: TGTGCCAGCAGCTTAACAGGGTCGAACTATGGCTACACCTTC. It is translated as CASSLTGSNYGYTF.

The V and J genes are TRBV4-1 and TRBJ2-4, with D perhaps being TRBD1 or TRBD2 (5 bases each). CDR3 size: 18 residues. The V gene lost 1 base and the J gene lost 1 base, with 17 bases spanning the gap. Germline lookup yields CDR1 MGHRA and CDR2 YSYEKL. The CDR3 is CASSQGIWGTEAKNIQYF. The DNA of the CDR3 is TGCGCCAGCAGCCAAGGTATATGGGGGACCGAGGCCAAAAACATTCAGTACTTC.

Only a few counts were recorded for this clonotype. V is TRBV5-1 and J is TRBJ1-2, with TRBD1 matching over 8 bases. The germline V gene encodes CDR1 SGHRS and CDR2 YFSETQ. The V and J ends lost 6 bases and 5 bases, in that order; junction bases with no gene match: 18. The CDR3 covers 17 residues. The CDR3 DNA is TGCGCCAGCACCGTTTCTACAGGTGGGGGACAGGAGTATGGCTACACCTTC. Its translation is CASTVSTGGGQEYGYTF.

The V and J genes are TRBV7-8 and TRBJ2-5, with 7 bases that match TRBD2. The CDR3 is made up of 16 amino acids. J gave up 1 base and V 4 bases, and 9 bases lay outside the gene matches. Germline V CDR1 and CDR2: SGHVS, FQNEAQ. The CDR3 reads CASSSARTRLQETQYF. The CDR3 DNA follows: TGTGCCAGCAGCTCGGCCCGGACTAGACTCCAAGAGACCCAGTACTTC.

The genes are TRBV20-1 and TRBJ2-3, with D maybe TRBD2 (7 bases). The CDR3 extends over 14 amino acids. Germline assignment: CDR1 DFQATT and CDR2 SNEGSKA (reference sequence). V dropped 3 bases and J dropped 3 bases, with 13 bases sitting between them. CDR3: CSASSGGETDTQYF. The CDR3, as DNA: TGCAGTGCTAGTTCGGGGGGCGAAACAGATACGCAGTATTTT.

The J gene is TRBJ2-1, the V gene TRBV27, with 12 positions matching TRBD2. V gave up 3 bases and J gave up 9 bases; unmatched junction bases: 12. The CDR3 extends over 17 amino acids. Germline CDR1 MNHEY, CDR2 SMNVEV (reference sequence). CDR3 in amino acids: CASSFRLTSGGPREQFF. CDR3 coding DNA: TGTGCCAGCAGTTTCCGCCTGACTAGCGGGGGTCCCCGTGAGCAGTTCTTC.

The CDR3 protein is CSARYRGIDQPQHF. In DNA, the CDR3 is TGCAGTGCTAGATATCGTGGGATCGATCAGCCCCAGCATTTT. This sequence joins TRBV20-1 and TRBJ1-5; no definite D call. From germline, CDR1 is DFQATT and CDR2 SNEGSKA (reference sequence). Trimming removed 2 bases at V and 5 bases at J, with 13 bases between. The CDR3 is 14 amino acids.

The genes are TRBV24-1 and TRBJ2-1; a possible D gene is TRBD1 (6 bases). V lost 2 bases and J 1 base, leaving 11 bases between the germline ends. The germline gives CDR1 KGHDR, CDR2 SFDVKD. This CDR3 has 16 residues. In DNA form, the CDR3 reads TGTGCCACCAGTGATTCAGGGCAGGGGTCCTACAATGAGCAGTTCTTC. It codes for CATSDSGQGSYNEQFF.

The V call is TRBV30, the J call TRBJ2-3; D perhaps matches TRBD1 (5 bases). Germline CDR1 reads GTSNPN; CDR2 reads SVGIG (reference sequence). CDR3 length equals 12 residues. V was shortened by 2 bases and J by 8 bases, with 11 bases between the two germline ends. CDR3: CAWSSGPGTQYF. CDR3 in DNA: TGTGCCTGGAGTTCAGGGCCAGGTACGCAGTATTTT.

Comment on this clonotype: The junction departs from germline at one end; a sequencing error may be responsible. V usage is TRBV7-2 and J usage is TRBJ1-5; D is ambiguous. This CDR3 contains 15 residues. Germline V gene data show CDR1 as SGHTA and CDR2 as FQGNSA. The CDR3 is CASSFSDNSNQPQHF. The CDR3 nucleotides are TGTGCCAGCAGCTTTAGCGACAATAGCAATCAGCCCCAACATTTT.

V and J are TRBV5-1 and TRBJ2-5; the D gene is possibly TRBD1 (6 bases). Germline values: CDR1 SGHRS, CDR2 YFSETQ. V lost 4 bases to trimming and J lost 3 bases, with 10 bases between them. The CDR3 extends over 13 amino acids. The CDR3 region is CASSVGAEETQYF. The CDR3 bases are TGCGCCAGCAGCGTGGGGGCGGAAGAGACCCAGTACTTC.

The chain joins TRBV29-1 to TRBJ2-5; tentatively, D is TRBD2 (5 bases). V was trimmed by 4 bases and J by 2 bases, leaving 5 bases between them. The CDR3 runs 11 residues. Germline V lookup: CDR1 SQVTM, CDR2 ANQGSEA. The CDR3 is CSVGEQETQYF. The DNA of the CDR3 is TGCAGCGTTGGGGAGCAAGAGACCCAGTACTTC.